One T cell receptor (beta chain) is described in this entry. Amplification of TCR beta used genomic DNA extracted from peripheral blood. This sample stems from a study of T cell repertoires in aging, cancer and after chemotherapy. Trimming cost V 0 bases and J 7 bases; bases outside gene matches: 8. This CDR3 has 17 amino acids. Germline V gene sequence: CDR1 MNHEY, CDR2 SMNVEV (reference sequence). A mixed TRB-A/B primer pool amplified rearranged TRB by multiplex touch-down PCR. Each CDR3 protein is one row after TCRdb ran MiXCR on the multiplex PCR reads. The sample shows 3,500 to 5,000 distinct CDR3 sequences, about 26% of them seen only once.

The sequenced sample consisted of blood. The gene calls are TRBV27 and TRBJ2-3, with 12 bases lining up with TRBD1. The origin of this receptor is a human donor with a blood cancer. The CDR3 here is CASSLSPPGQGAYTQYF. As DNA, the CDR3 is TGTGCCAGCAGTTTATCCCCTCCGGGACAGGGGGCTTATACGCAGTATTTT.